These 10 T cell receptor beta chains originate from one sample sequenced in a study of PD-L1 blockade in urothelial cancer. The time point: pretreatment peripheral blood. Assay used: immunoSEQ multiplex PCR; TCRdb lists only in-frame clones, some missing. Among tens of thousands of clones listed, 90% were seen once. This sample comprised PBMCs, obtained around atezolizumab (anti-PD-L1) treatment. These receptors all stem from a man in his 70s with urothelial cancer.

The rearrangement links TRBV10-1 to TRBJ2-1; D possibly corresponds to TRBD2 (5 bases). The V gene's germline CDR1 is WNHNN and CDR2 SYGVQD (reference sequence). The CDR3 has 15 residues. The V end lost 3 bases, the J end lost 6 bases, and 15 bases lay between the germline ends. CDR3 residues: CASSDNRVAGNEQFF. CDR3 nucleotide sequence: TGCGCCAGCAGTGATAATAGGGTCGCGGGCAATGAGCAGTTCTTC.

The V call is TRBV9, the J call TRBJ2-6; D perhaps matches TRBD1 (5 bases). V lost 3 bases and J 10 bases, leaving 14 bases between the germline ends. CDR1 is SGDLS and CDR2 is YYNGEE in the germline V gene. The CDR3 covers 14 residues. The CDR3 is CASSANSRGNVLTF. The CDR3 coding sequence is TGTGCCAGCAGCGCAAACAGTAGGGGAAACGTCCTGACTTTC. Full variable domain (rest looked up from reference TRBV9 and TRBJ2-6): DSGVTQTPKHLITATGQRVTLRCSPRSGDLSVYWYQQSLDQGLQFLIQYYNGEERAKGNILERFSAQQFPDLHSELNLSSLELGDSALYFCASSANSRGNVLTFGAGSRLTVL.

The CDR3 is CASSEEQGGRRNSPLHF. The CDR3 DNA reads as TGTGCCAGCAGTGAAGAGCAGGGGGGCAGGAGGAATTCACCCCTCCACTTT. This chain uses TRBV2 with TRBJ1-6, with 7 bases that match TRBD1. The trim removed 1 base at V and 7 bases at J, leaving 10 bases unmatched. This CDR3 contains 17 residues. Germline CDR1 is SNHLY and CDR2 is FYNNEI.

The gene calls are TRBV9 and TRBJ2-7; 14 bases match TRBD2. Trimming removed 4 bases from V and 4 bases from J; junction bases left unmatched: 4. Germline V gene lookup returns CDR1 SGDLS and CDR2 YYNGEE. The CDR3 is 15 amino acids. CDR3 sequence: CASSNGTSGSYEQYF. The CDR3 region has the DNA TGTGCCAGCAGCAACGGGACTAGCGGGAGTTACGAGCAGTACTTC.

The rearrangement uses TRBV5-4 and TRBJ2-2, with 12 positions matching TRBD1. Germline V gene data show CDR1 as SGHNT and CDR2 as YYREEE (reference sequence). V lost 1 base to trimming and J lost 5 bases; unmatched junction nucleotides: 3. The CDR3 consists of 16 residues. The DNA for the CDR3 is TGTGCCAGCAGCTTGTGGGGACAGGGGGCTACCGGGGAGCTGTTTTTT. This gives the protein CASSLWGQGATGELFF.

J is TRBJ2-5 and V is TRBV5-1, with D maybe TRBD2 (5 bases). The ends were cut back, 4 bases at V and 0 bases at J, with 10 bases in the middle. The CDR3 runs to 14 residues. The germline V gene has CDR1 SGHRS and CDR2 YFSETQ. CDR3 DNA: TGCGCCAGCAGCCCATCGGAGGACCAAGAGACCCAGTACTTC. Translated, it gives CASSPSEDQETQYF.

CDR3 sequence (DNA): TGTGCCAGCAGTGGAAGGGGCTGGGCTGAAGCTTTCTTT. It codes for CASSGRGWAEAFF. The genes are TRBV28 and TRBJ1-1; possibly TRBD1 for D (5 bases). CDR1 is MDHEN and CDR2 is SYDVKM in the germline V gene. This CDR3 region has 13 residues. The V end was cut by 5 bases, the J end by 6 bases, with 13 bases between.

V gene TRBV13 combines with J gene TRBJ2-7; 8 bases agree with TRBD2. This CDR3 comprises 16 residues. In germline, CDR1 is PRHDT, CDR2 FYEKMQ (reference sequence). The V segment lost 0 bases and the J segment 2 bases; nucleotides outside the gene matches: 6. CDR3 bases: TGTGCCAGCAGCTTAGGCCTCGGCGGGGGGCCCTACGAGCAGTACTTC. It encodes CASSLGLGGGPYEQYF. Full variable domain (missing parts from reference TRBV13 and TRBJ2-7): AAGVIQSPRHLIKEKRETATLKCYPIPRHDTVYWYQQGPGQDPQFLISFYEKMQSDKGSIPDRFSAQQFSDYHSELNMSSLELGDSALYFCASSLGLGGGPYEQYFGPGTRLTVT.

The chain joins TRBV5-1 to TRBJ2-3; the match to TRBD1 covers 9 bases. The V gene end was trimmed by 5 bases and the J gene end by 4 bases; junction bases not matched to a gene: 14. CDR1 and CDR2 (germline): SGHRS, YFSETQ. The CDR3 covers 17 residues. CDR3 residues: CASRYGNRDRVPDTQYF. For the CDR3, the DNA is TGCGCCAGCAGATATGGAAACAGGGACAGGGTTCCAGATACGCAGTATTTT.

V gene TRBV18 combines with J gene TRBJ1-1; D is perhaps TRBD1 (5 bases). Looked up from germline, CDR1 is KGHSH and CDR2 is LQKENI. The length of the CDR3 is 15 residues. The V and J ends lost 0 bases and 0 bases respectively, with 8 bases between them. CDR3 loop: CASSPPPGMNTEAFF. In DNA form, the CDR3 reads TGTGCCAGCTCACCACCGCCAGGGATGAACACTGAAGCTTTCTTT.